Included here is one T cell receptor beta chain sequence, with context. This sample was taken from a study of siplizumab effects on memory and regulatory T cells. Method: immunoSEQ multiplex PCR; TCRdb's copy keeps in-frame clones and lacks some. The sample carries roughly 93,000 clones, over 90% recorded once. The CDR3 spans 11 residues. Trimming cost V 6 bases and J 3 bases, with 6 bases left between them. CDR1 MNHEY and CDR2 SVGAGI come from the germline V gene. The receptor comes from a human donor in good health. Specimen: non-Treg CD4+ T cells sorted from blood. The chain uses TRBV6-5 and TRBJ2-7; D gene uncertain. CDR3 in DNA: TGTGCCAGCAGGTCGTACTACGAGCAGTACTTC. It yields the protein CASRSYYEQYF.